Following are 25 T cell receptor beta chains from one sample sequenced in a study of T cells in Graves' hyperthyroidism and ophthalmopathy. It was RNA transcripts that yielded the amplified TCR beta CDR3 regions. Researchers ran a first-round RT-PCR on the TCR CDR3 using the HTBI primer set. TCRdb re-derived calls from the multiplex PCR reads in MiXCR, one entry per CDR3 protein. The data show 700,000 or so distinct CDR3 sequences, more than 12% seen once. The sample taken for sequencing was blood. The receptors originated from a woman aged 50 to 60 with Graves' ophthalmopathy.

This clonotype has more than one count but fewer than ten. This rearrangement joins TRBV20-1 to TRBJ2-3; D gene unclear. The V end lost 3 bases, the J end lost 7 bases, and 8 bases lay between the germline ends. There are 11 residues in the CDR3. Germline CDR1 reads DFQATT; CDR2 reads SNEGSKA (reference sequence). For the CDR3, the DNA is TGCAGTGCTAGTCTGGTTAATACGCAGTATTTT. It yields the protein CSASLVNTQYF.

This clonotype was seen at least ten times. The CDR3 region is CSARVQGLGADTQYF. CDR3 bases: TGCAGTGCTAGAGTGCAAGGGTTGGGTGCAGATACGCAGTATTTT. The V call is TRBV20-1, the J call TRBJ2-3; D is ambiguous. Trimming removed 1 base from V and 4 bases from J, with 15 bases in between. The CDR3 sequence is 15 residues long. Per the germline V gene, CDR1 is DFQATT and CDR2 is SNEGSKA (reference sequence).

This clonotype has just a few counts. This chain joins TRBV27 and TRBJ2-6; 11 bases agree with TRBD2. Unmatched junction bases numbered 16, after V lost 5 bases and J lost 4 bases. CDR1 and CDR2 (germline): MNHEY, SMNVEV (reference sequence). CDR3 length equals 20 residues. The CDR3 DNA is TGTGCCAGCAGTGCGTTCGGGGGTACTAGCGGGAGTTCCGGGGCCAACGTCCTGACTTTC. Translating gives CASSAFGGTSGSSGANVLTF.

This clonotype appeared many times. V gene TRBV29-1 combines with J gene TRBJ2-7; D unclear. V lost 4 bases and J lost 3, with 10 bases in between. Germline-derived CDR1 and CDR2 are SQVTM and ANQGSEA. The CDR3 length is 12 residues. CDR3 sequence (DNA): TGCAGCGTTGTATCAGGAAGCTACGAGCAGTACTTC. It translates to CSVVSGSYEQYF.

This clonotype was counted ten times or more. The chain joins TRBV20-1 to TRBJ2-5; 12 bases match TRBD2. The length of the CDR3 is 17 residues. Germline trimming cut 0 bases from V and 4 bases from J; bases unmatched to any gene: 9. The germline CDR1 and CDR2 sequences are DFQATT and SNEGSKA (reference sequence). The DNA for the CDR3 is TGCAGTGCTAGAGAACGGACTAGCGGGATTAGGGGAGAGACCCAGTACTTC. Translating gives CSARERTSGIRGETQYF.

The chain couples TRBV18 to TRBJ1-3; tentatively, D is TRBD1 (5 bases). CDR1 and CDR2 (germline): KGHSH, LQKENI. The germline V and J ends were trimmed by 6 bases and 4 bases, with 13 bases remaining between them. The CDR3 length is 14 residues. Here the CDR3 DNA reads TGTGCCAGCTCGACAGAGACAACGGGAAACACCATATATTTT. This translates into CASSTETTGNTIYF.

The chain has TRBV30 and TRBJ2-7; D could derive from TRBD1 or TRBD2 (6 bases each). The CDR3 is 14 residues long. Germline V lookup: CDR1 GTSNPN, CDR2 SVGIG (reference sequence). V gave up 0 bases and J gave up 2 bases, with 11 bases separating them. CDR3 in DNA: TGTGCCTGGAGTGTGGGGGGCAGGGCCTACGAGCAGTACTTC. Encoded protein: CAWSVGGRAYEQYF.

This clonotype has more than one count but fewer than ten. The rearrangement links TRBV7-9 to TRBJ1-1; D perhaps matches TRBD1 (6 bases). The germline CDR1 and CDR2 sequences are SEHNR and FQNEAQ (reference sequence). V dropped 3 bases and J dropped 4 bases, with 15 bases sitting between them. This CDR3 is built from 15 residues. The CDR3 protein is CASSLVRGRITEAFF. CDR3 sequence (DNA): TGTGCCAGCAGCTTGGTTAGGGGGAGGATCACTGAAGCTTTCTTT.

Many counts were recorded for this clonotype. The chain couples TRBV12-3 or TRBV12-4 to TRBJ1-5; TRBD1 matches at 8 bases. CDR3 length: 16 residues. The trim removed 11 bases at V and 2 bases at J, leaving 14 bases unmatched. The CDR3 spells CARKKIMDRGNQPQHF. DNA of the CDR3: TGTGCCCGTAAAAAAATTATGGACAGGGGCAATCAGCCCCAGCATTTT.

This clonotype came up many times. The chain recombines TRBV30 with TRBJ1-5; D is ambiguous. There are 14 residues in the CDR3. V shed 0 bases and J shed 4 bases, with 10 bases lying between them. From germline, CDR1 is GTSNPN and CDR2 SVGIG (reference sequence). The CDR3 reads CAWSVVQQNQPQHF. In DNA form, the CDR3 reads TGTGCCTGGAGTGTAGTGCAACAGAATCAGCCCCAGCATTTT.

The gene calls are TRBV4-3 and TRBJ1-1; possible D gene TRBD1, 5 bases. CDR3 size: 14 residues. V dropped 1 base and J dropped 0 bases, with 6 bases sitting between them. Per the germline V gene, CDR1 is LGHNA and CDR2 is YSLEER. The CDR3 DNA reads as TGCGCCAGCAGCCAAGCGACAGTGAACACTGAAGCTTTCTTT. Translating gives CASSQATVNTEAFF.

This clonotype showed up many times. This chain connects TRBV20-1 to TRBJ2-1; 14 bases map to TRBD2. The CDR3 length is 17 residues. The germline CDR1 and CDR2 sequences are DFQATT and SNEGSKA (reference sequence). Trimming at V came to 0 bases and at J to 8 bases, leaving 9 bases not matched to a gene. CDR3 in DNA: TGCAGTGCTAGAGACCTAGGGACTAGCGGGAGATCGCATGAGCAGTTCTTC. Translation: CSARDLGTSGRSHEQFF.

The table lists this clonotype with many counts. The chain is built from TRBV18 and TRBJ2-7; D unresolved. The CDR3 runs 14 residues. Trimming shortened V by 1 base and J by 2 bases, and 9 bases separated the two germline ends. Germline V gene data show CDR1 as KGHSH and CDR2 as LQKENI. The CDR3 sequence is CASSPQGPPYEQYF. CDR3 coding DNA: TGTGCCAGCTCACCACAGGGTCCCCCCTACGAGCAGTACTTC.

In this sample, this clonotype turned up many times. The chain links TRBV4-1 to TRBJ2-7, with 8 bases lining up with TRBD1. The CDR3 is 16 amino acids. The V gene end was trimmed by 1 base and the J gene end by 0 bases; junction bases not matched to a gene: 5. CDR1 is MGHRA, CDR2 YSYEKL, per germline. The CDR3: CASSQVPGTGSYEQYF. The CDR3 DNA sequence: TGCGCCAGCAGCCAAGTCCCCGGGACAGGCTCCTACGAGCAGTACTTC.

This clonotype was counted at least ten times. This chain links TRBV20-1 with TRBJ2-1, with 11 nucleotides matching TRBD2. The length of the CDR3 is 17 residues. Per germline, CDR1 DFQATT and CDR2 SNEGSKA (reference sequence). Trimming removed 3 bases from V and 2 bases from J; junction bases left unmatched: 9. CDR3 DNA: TGCAGTGCTAGTTCCTTAGCGGGAGGGCCCCCCTACAATGAGCAGTTCTTC. As protein: CSASSLAGGPPYNEQFF.

The chain couples TRBV10-3 to TRBJ2-3; TRBD2 matches 8 bases. V dropped 6 bases and J dropped 2; count of bases not matched to a gene: 4. The CDR3 contains 14 residues. The germline gives CDR1 ENHRY, CDR2 SYGVKD. The CDR3 spells CAISVAGTTDTQYF. The CDR3 DNA sequence: TGTGCCATCAGCGTAGCGGGGACCACAGATACGCAGTATTTT.

This clonotype has at least ten counts. The CDR3 region is CASSLRDRSSYEQYF. The DNA for the CDR3 is TGTGCCAGCAGTTTGCGGGACAGGAGCTCCTACGAGCAGTACTTC. The chain links TRBV27 to TRBJ2-7; 8 bases map to TRBD1. The V gene's germline CDR1 is MNHEY and CDR2 SMNVEV (reference sequence). The CDR3 runs to 15 residues. V shed 3 bases, J shed 0 bases, and the junction held 4 bases outside the gene matches.

This clonotype was detected ten times or more. The gene calls are TRBV7-2 and TRBJ1-1; TRBD1 aligns across 7 bases. V dropped 0 bases and J dropped 4; count of bases not matched to a gene: 8. Germline loops: CDR1 SGHTA, CDR2 FQGNSA. The CDR3 consists of 16 residues. The CDR3 loop is CASSLARDRRSTEAFF. The CDR3 nucleotides are TGTGCCAGCAGCTTAGCAAGGGACAGAAGAAGCACTGAAGCTTTCTTT.

This clonotype was observed at least ten times. V and J are TRBV6-2 or TRBV6-3 and TRBJ2-2; a weak D match, TRBD2 (6 bases). Germline-derived CDR1 and CDR2 are MNHEY and SVGEGT. This CDR3 contains 12 residues. The germline V and J ends were trimmed by 8 bases and 5 bases, with 9 bases remaining between them. For the CDR3, the DNA is TGTGCCAGCGCACGGGGGACCGGGGAGCTGTTTTTT. Amino acids: CASARGTGELFF.

The chain is built from TRBV28 and TRBJ1-3, with no clear D. Germline V gives CDR1 MDHEN, CDR2 SYDVKM. This CDR3 has 11 residues. CDR3 loop: CGSDSGNTIYF. CDR3 bases: TGTGGTTCGGACTCTGGAAACACCATATATTTT.

This clonotype was seen repeatedly, ten times or more. The V gene is TRBV9, the J gene TRBJ1-4; no definite D call. Germline loops: CDR1 SGDLS, CDR2 YYNGEE. The V gene lost 1 base and the J gene lost 7 bases, with 11 bases spanning the gap. The CDR3 covers 14 residues. The CDR3 is CASSVRALGEKLFF. CDR3 DNA sequence: TGTGCCAGCAGCGTAAGGGCGTTGGGTGAAAAACTGTTTTTT.

In its sample, this clonotype was seen once. The chain employs TRBV11-3 and TRBJ2-7, with 8 bases identical to TRBD2. The V and J ends lost 11 bases and 5 bases, in that order; junction bases with no gene match: 14. The CDR3 length is 14 residues. The germline CDR1 and CDR2 sequences are SGHNT and YENEEA. In nucleotides, the CDR3 is TGTGCCTGGAGCTTTTCCCTAGCGGGTAACGAGCAGTACTTC. This translates into CAWSFSLAGNEQYF.

This clonotype was picked up many times. The gene calls are TRBV27 and TRBJ2-1, with D possibly matching TRBD1 (6 bases). Trimming stripped 5 bases from V and 4 bases from J, with 18 bases between. Germline assignment: CDR1 MNHEY and CDR2 SMNVEV (reference sequence). This CDR3 comprises 16 residues. CDR3 sequence: CASSPLRDTVYNEQFF. In DNA, the CDR3 is TGTGCCAGCAGTCCGTTACGGGACACGGTATACAATGAGCAGTTCTTC.

This clonotype was counted at least ten times. The chain recombines TRBV9 with TRBJ1-2; D is unclear. CDR3 length: 15 residues. V lost 4 bases and J lost 5, with 18 bases in between. Germline assignment: CDR1 SGDLS and CDR2 YYNGEE. This CDR3 is CASSPRTPGQYGYTF. The DNA for the CDR3 is TGTGCCAGCAGCCCCCGGACGCCTGGGCAATATGGCTACACCTTC.

This clonotype was found a few times. The J gene is TRBJ1-2, the V gene TRBV6-1; D unresolved. The V gene lost 6 bases and the J gene lost 3 bases, with 11 bases spanning the gap. The CDR3 consists of 13 residues. The V gene's germline CDR1 is MNHNS and CDR2 SASEGT. Written as DNA, the CDR3 is TGTGCCAGCAGGCGGGGAATAGACTATGGCTACACCTTC. Its translation is CASRRGIDYGYTF.